Following are 6 T cell receptor beta chains from one sample sequenced in a study of cytomegalovirus exposure and HLA in healthy donors. Only in-frame clones appear in the TCRdb table, and some are missing; sequencing was by immunoSEQ multiplex PCR. The sample contains about 74,000 clones, over 85% of which appear only once. Sample: PBMCs. The source of these receptors is a man younger than 35 in good health and CMV-seropositive.

The genes are TRBV4-2 and TRBJ1-5; 9 nucleotides match TRBD1. The CDR3 length is 15 residues. V shed 4 bases and J 5 bases; nucleotides not matched to a gene: 6. Germline CDR1 is LGHNA and CDR2 is YNFKEQ. CDR3 DNA: TGTGCCAGCAGCCTTAAGGACAGGGGAGATCAGCCCCAGCATTTT. This codes for CASSLKDRGDQPQHF.

The chain recombines TRBV19 with TRBJ2-2; D gene ambiguous. Trimming shortened V by 7 bases and J by 7 bases, and 16 bases separated the two germline ends. Germline-derived CDR1 and CDR2 are LNHDA and SQIVND (reference sequence). The CDR3 totals 14 residues. The CDR3 here is CASTRQALGGELFF. The CDR3 DNA follows: TGTGCCAGTACCCGTCAGGCCCTGGGCGGGGAGCTGTTTTTT.

The genes are TRBV5-1 and TRBJ1-2; D is perhaps TRBD1 (6 bases). Trimming cost V 0 bases and J 5 bases, with 20 bases left between them. This CDR3 region has 17 residues. Germline CDR1 SGHRS, CDR2 YFSETQ. Here the CDR3 DNA reads TGCGCCAGCAGCTTGGGGTTGCGGGGGCAGAGACCATATGGCTACACCTTC. Its translation is CASSLGLRGQRPYGYTF.

J is TRBJ2-3 and V is TRBV2; D ambiguous. Per germline, CDR1 SNHLY and CDR2 FYNNEI. The germline V and J ends were trimmed by 4 bases and 6 bases, with 8 bases remaining between them. The CDR3 extends over 12 amino acids. The CDR3 DNA reads as TGTGCCAGCAGTGGAGAAAAGGATACGCAGTATTTT. This sequence encodes CASSGEKDTQYF.

J is TRBJ1-1 and V is TRBV14; 7 bases agree with TRBD1. Germline V gene lookup returns CDR1 SGHDN and CDR2 FVKESK. Losses at the gene ends were 4 bases for V and 0 bases for J; bases not matched to a gene: 20. The CDR3 length is 20 residues. Written as DNA, the CDR3 is TGTGCCAGCAGCCTCCACACGTCCAGGGGGAAACGAATCATGAACACTGAAGCTTTCTTT. Amino acids: CASSLHTSRGKRIMNTEAFF.

The chain uses TRBV19 and TRBJ2-2; TRBD2 matches at 12 bases. Germline V lookup: CDR1 LNHDA, CDR2 SQIVND (reference sequence). The CDR3 runs to 17 residues. Trimming cost V 3 bases and J 1 base; bases outside gene matches: 3. CDR3 DNA: TGTGCCAGTAGTATGAGACTAGCGGGAGTGAACACCGGGGAGCTGTTTTTT. It codes for CASSMRLAGVNTGELFF. Full variable domain (outside the CDR3, taken from reference TRBV19 and TRBJ2-2): DGGITQSPKYLFRKEGQNVTLSCEQNLNHDAMYWYRQDPGQGLRLIYYSQIVNDFQKGDIAEGYSVSREKKESFPLTVTSAQKNPTAFYLCASSMRLAGVNTGELFFGEGSRLTVL.